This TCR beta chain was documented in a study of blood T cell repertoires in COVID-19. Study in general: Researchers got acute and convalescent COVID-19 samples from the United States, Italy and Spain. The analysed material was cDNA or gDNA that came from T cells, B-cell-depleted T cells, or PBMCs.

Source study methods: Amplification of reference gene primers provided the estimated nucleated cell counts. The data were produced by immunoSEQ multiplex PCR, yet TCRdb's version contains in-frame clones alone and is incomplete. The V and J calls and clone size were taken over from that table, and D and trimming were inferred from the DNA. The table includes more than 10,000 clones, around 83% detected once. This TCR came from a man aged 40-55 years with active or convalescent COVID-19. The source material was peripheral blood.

The CDR3 nucleotides are TGTGCCAGCAGCAAACTCCCGACAGAAAAACTGTTTTTT. Translating gives CASSKLPTEKLFF. The chain carries TRBV12-3 or TRBV12-4 and TRBJ1-4, with D unclear. This CDR3 contains 13 residues. The ends were cut back, 6 bases at V and 8 bases at J, with 13 bases in the middle.